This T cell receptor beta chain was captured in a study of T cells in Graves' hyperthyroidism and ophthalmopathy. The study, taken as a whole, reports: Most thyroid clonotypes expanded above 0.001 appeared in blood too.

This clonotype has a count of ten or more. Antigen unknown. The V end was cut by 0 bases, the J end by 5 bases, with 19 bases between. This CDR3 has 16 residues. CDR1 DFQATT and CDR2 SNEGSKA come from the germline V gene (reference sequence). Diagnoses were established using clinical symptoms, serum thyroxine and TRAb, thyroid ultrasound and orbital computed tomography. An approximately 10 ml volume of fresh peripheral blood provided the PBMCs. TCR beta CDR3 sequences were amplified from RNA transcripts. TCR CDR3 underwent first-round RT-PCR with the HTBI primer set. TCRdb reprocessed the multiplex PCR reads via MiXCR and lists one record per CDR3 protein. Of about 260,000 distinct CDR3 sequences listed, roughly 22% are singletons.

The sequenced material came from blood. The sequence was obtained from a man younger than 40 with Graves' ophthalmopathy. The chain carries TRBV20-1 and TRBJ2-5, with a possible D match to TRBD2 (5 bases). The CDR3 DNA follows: TGCAGTGCTAGAGATGGGAGTAGAGGCGGGTTGGAGACCCAGTACTTC. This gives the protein CSARDGSRGGLETQYF.